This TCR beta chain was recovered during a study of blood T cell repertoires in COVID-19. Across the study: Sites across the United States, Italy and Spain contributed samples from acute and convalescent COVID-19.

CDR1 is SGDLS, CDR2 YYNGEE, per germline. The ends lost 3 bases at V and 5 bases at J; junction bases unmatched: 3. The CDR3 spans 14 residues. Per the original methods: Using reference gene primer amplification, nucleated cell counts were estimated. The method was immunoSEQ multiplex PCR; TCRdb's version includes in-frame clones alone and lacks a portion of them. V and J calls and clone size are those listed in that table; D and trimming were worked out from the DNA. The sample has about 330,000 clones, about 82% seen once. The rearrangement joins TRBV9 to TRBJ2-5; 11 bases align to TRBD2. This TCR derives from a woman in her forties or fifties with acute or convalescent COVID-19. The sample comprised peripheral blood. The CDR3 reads CASSATSGIETQYF. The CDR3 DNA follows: TGTGCCAGCAGCGCGACTAGCGGGATCGAGACCCAGTACTTC.